A selection of T cell receptor beta chains follows, all from one sample in a study of liver allograft versus peripheral blood T cells. TCRdb ran MiXCR on the reads and lists one entry per CDR3 protein. Here the sample spans about 15,000 distinct CDR3 sequences, approximately 22% being singletons. The receptors were sampled from a human patient who had a liver transplant. The graft donor may have contributed some T cells. The CDR3 runs from the conserved cysteine through the conserved F or W. The D gene is left open where the match is weak. Clone size, where shown, is once, few, many, or a class for clones that have expanded.

CDR3 DNA,CDR3 protein,D gene,clone size,J gene,V gene
TGCGCCAGCAGCGCAACAGGGGGCGCTTACACAGATACGCAGTATTTT,CASSATGGAYTDTQYF,TRBD1,few,TRBJ2-3,TRBV5-1
TGTGCCAGTAGTAAGGGACAGGTCAATGAAAAACTGTTTTTT,CASSKGQVNEKLFF,TRBD1,.,TRBJ1-4,TRBV19
TGCAGTGCTAGGGGGACCCAGGGTAAAACTAATGAAAAACTGTTTTTT,CSARGTQGKTNEKLFF,.,.,TRBJ1-4,TRBV20-1
TGTGCCAGCAGACGAGCAGGAGTCAACACTGAAGCTTTCTTT,CASRRAGVNTEAFF,.,medium-sized,TRBJ1-1,TRBV6-5
TGTGCCAGCAGTAACCTCTTAACTGGCTACACCTTC,CASSNLLTGYTF,.,medium-sized,TRBJ1-2,TRBV6-5
TGTGCCTGGGGCGCGGGGGGGGGGCCCCAGCATTTT,CAWGAGGGPQHF,.,.,TRBJ1-5,TRBV30
TGTGCCATCTGTGGAGACACGGGGAGCTCCTACGAGCAGTACTTC,CAICGDTGSSYEQYF,.,medium-sized,TRBJ2-7,TRBV10-3
TGTGCCAGTAGTATAGATAACCGGTACTCGGGCTACACCTTC,CASSIDNRYSGYTF,.,.,TRBJ1-2,TRBV19
TGTGCCAGCAGCTTAAGGGGGGTTGCTGAAAAACTGTTTTTT,CASSLRGVAEKLFF,.,few,TRBJ1-4,TRBV7-9
TGTGCCAGTAGTATAGCACTATATGGCTACACCTTC,CASSIALYGYTF,.,few,TRBJ1-2,TRBV19
TGCAGCGCCCCACCCACGGGACGGATCTCTGGAAACACCATATATTTT,CSAPPTGRISGNTIYF,.,.,TRBJ1-3,TRBV29-1